Listed here is a single T cell receptor beta chain. The target antigen is unknown. The data belong to a study of T-cell memory formation after mild COVID-19. Findings and caveats of the study: Certain responding clones were present in pre-infection memory, suggesting participation of cross-reactive memory. The main location of contracting CD4+ clones was CM and EM, and that of contracting CD8+ clones was EMRA. Later expanders leaned CD4+, whereas clones that contracted between day 15 and 85 were balanced CD4/CD8.

The J segment lost 3 bases and the V segment lost 0 bases, leaving 5 bases of the junction unmatched. Per germline, CDR1 LGHNA and CDR2 YSLEER. CDR3 length: 16 amino acids. The authors produced TCR alpha and TCR beta cDNA libraries with sample barcodes and UMIs by 5'RACE using constant-segment primers. Each CDR3 protein is one row after TCRdb ran MiXCR on the 5' RACE reads. The table includes roughly 300,000 distinct CDR3 sequences, 8% to 9% detected once. Source material: PBMCs or a T cell subset sorted from them (not recorded which). The V gene is TRBV4-3, the J gene TRBJ2-1; the match to TRBD2 covers 7 bases. The origin of this receptor is a man younger than 35 who had mild COVID-19 (a few samples of this study predate the infection). Cell type and time point are not known. This chain's CDR3 is CASSQDVAGDYNEQFF. The CDR3 nucleotides are TGCGCCAGCAGCCAAGATGTTGCGGGGGACTACAATGAGCAGTTCTTC.